This T cell receptor (beta chain) was identified during a study of blood T cell repertoires in COVID-19. On the study more broadly: PBMCs, B-cell-depleted T cells, or T cells provided the cDNA or gDNA that made up the material.

The sample holds a few counts of this clone. Source study methods: Using reference gene primer amplification, nucleated cell counts were estimated. Clones were read by immunoSEQ multiplex PCR, and TCRdb kept only the in-frame ones, dropping some. V, J and clone size are taken as reported in that table, and D and trimming were inferred from the DNA itself. Altogether approximately 220,000 clones are present, just over 85% being singletons, with the ten largest covering around 4.5%. J lost 4 bases, V lost 7 bases, and 5 bases had no gene match. The germline gives CDR1 LNHDA, CDR2 SQIVND (reference sequence). The CDR3 contains 13 residues.

This chain links TRBV19 with TRBJ1-2, with 8 positions matching TRBD1. The sample comprised peripheral blood. The sequence was obtained from a man in his forties or fifties with acute or convalescent COVID-19. As DNA, the CDR3 is TGTGCCAGTACCCCACAGGGGGGCTATGGCTACACCTTC. It translates to CASTPQGGYGYTF.